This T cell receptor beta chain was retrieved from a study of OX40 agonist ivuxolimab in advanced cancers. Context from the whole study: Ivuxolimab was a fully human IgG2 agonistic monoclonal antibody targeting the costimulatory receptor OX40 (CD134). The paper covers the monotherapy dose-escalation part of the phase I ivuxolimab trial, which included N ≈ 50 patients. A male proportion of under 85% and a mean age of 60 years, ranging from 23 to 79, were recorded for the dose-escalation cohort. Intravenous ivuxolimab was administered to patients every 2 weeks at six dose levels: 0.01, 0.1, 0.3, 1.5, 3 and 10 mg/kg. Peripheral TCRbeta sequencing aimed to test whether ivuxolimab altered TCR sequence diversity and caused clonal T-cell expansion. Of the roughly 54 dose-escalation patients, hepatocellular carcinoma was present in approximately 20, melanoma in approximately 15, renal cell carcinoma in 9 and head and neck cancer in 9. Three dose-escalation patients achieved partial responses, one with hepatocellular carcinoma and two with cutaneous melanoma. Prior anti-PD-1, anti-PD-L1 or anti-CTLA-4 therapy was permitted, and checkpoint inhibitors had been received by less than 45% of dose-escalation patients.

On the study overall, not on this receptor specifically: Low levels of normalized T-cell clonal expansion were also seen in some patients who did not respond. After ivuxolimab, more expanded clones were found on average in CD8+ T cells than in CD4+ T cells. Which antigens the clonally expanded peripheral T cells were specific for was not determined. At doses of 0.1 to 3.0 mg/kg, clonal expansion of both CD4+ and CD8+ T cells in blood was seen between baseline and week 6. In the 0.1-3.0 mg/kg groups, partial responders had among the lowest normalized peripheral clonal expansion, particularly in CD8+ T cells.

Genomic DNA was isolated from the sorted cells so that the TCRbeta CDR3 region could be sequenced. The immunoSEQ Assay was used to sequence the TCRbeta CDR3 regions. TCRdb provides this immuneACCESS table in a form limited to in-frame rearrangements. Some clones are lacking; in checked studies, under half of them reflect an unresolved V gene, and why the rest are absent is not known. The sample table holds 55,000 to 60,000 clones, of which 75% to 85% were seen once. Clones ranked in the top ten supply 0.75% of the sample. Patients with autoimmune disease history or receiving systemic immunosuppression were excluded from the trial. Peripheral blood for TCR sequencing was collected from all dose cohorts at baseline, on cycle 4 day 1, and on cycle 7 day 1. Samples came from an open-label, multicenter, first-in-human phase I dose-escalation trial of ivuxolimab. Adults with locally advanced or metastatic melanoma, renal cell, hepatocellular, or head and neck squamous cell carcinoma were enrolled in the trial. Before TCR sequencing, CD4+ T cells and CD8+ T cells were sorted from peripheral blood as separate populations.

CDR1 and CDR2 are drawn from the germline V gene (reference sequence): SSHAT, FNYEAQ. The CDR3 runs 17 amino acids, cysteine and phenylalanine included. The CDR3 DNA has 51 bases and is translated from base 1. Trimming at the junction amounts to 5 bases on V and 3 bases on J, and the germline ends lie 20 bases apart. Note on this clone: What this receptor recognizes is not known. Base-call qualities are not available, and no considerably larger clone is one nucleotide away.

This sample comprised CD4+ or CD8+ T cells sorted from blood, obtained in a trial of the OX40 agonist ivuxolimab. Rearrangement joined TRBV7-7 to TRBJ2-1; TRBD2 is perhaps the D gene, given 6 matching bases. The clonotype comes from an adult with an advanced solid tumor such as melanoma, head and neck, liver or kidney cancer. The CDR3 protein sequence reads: CASSPRVAGSNYNEQFF. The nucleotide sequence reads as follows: TGTGCCAGCAGCCCTCGGGTGGCGGGGTCAAACTACAATGAGCAGTTCTTC.